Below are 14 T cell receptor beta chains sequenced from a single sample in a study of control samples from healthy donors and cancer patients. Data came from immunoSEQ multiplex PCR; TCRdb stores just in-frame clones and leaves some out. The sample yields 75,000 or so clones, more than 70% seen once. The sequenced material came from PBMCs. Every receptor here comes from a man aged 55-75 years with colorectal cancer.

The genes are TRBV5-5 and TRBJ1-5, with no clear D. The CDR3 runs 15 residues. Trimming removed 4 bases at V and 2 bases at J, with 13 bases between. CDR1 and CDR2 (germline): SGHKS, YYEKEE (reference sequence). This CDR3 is CASSVADYGNQPQHF. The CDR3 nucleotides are TGTGCCAGCAGCGTTGCGGACTACGGCAATCAGCCCCAGCATTTT.

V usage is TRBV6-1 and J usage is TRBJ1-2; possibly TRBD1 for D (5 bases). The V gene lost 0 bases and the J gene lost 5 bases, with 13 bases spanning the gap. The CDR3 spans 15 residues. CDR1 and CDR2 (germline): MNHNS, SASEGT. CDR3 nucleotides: TGTGCCAGCAGTGAAGCGGGTACAGGACGGTATGGCTACACCTTC. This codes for CASSEAGTGRYGYTF.

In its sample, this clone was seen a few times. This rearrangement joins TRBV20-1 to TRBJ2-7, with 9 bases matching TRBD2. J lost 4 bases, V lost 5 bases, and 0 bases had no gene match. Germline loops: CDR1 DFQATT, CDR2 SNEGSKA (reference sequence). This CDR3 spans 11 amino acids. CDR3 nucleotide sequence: TGCAGTGCTCTAGCGGGGTACGAGCAGTACTTC. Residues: CSALAGYEQYF.

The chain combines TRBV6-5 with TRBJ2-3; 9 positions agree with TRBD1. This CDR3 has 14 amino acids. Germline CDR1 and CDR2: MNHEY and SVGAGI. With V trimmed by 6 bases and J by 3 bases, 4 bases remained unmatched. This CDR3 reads CASSGQGFTDTQYF. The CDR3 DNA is TGTGCCAGCAGCGGACAGGGGTTTACAGATACGCAGTATTTT.

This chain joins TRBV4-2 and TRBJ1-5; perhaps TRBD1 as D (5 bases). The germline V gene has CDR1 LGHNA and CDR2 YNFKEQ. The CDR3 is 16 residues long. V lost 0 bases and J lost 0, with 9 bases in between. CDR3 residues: CASSQELGGSNQPQHF. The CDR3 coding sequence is TGTGCCAGCAGCCAAGAATTGGGGGGTAGCAATCAGCCCCAGCATTTT.

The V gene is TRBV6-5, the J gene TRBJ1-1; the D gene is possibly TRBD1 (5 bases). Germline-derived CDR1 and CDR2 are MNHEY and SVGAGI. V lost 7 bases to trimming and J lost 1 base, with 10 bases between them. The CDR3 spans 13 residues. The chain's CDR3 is CASKGRGNTEAFF. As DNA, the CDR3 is TGTGCCAGCAAAGGGAGGGGGAACACTGAAGCTTTCTTT.

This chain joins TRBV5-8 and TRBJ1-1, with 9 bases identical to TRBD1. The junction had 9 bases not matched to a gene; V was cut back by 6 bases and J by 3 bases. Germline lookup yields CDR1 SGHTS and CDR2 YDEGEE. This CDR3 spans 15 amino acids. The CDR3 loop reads CASIQTGGADTEAFF. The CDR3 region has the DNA TGTGCCAGCATCCAAACAGGGGGCGCGGACACTGAAGCTTTCTTT.

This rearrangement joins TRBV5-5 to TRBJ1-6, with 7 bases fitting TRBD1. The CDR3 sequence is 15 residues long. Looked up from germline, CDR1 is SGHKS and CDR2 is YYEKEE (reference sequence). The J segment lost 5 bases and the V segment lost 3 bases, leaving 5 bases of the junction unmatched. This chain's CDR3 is CASSYGDRHNSPLHF. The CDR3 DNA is TGTGCCAGCAGCTACGGGGACAGACATAATTCACCCCTCCACTTT.

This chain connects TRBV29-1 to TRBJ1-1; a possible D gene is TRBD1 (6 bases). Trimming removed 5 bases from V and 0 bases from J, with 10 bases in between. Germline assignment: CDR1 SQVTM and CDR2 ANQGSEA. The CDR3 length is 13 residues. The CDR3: CSVQGNLNTEAFF. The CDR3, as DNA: TGCAGCGTTCAGGGGAATCTGAACACTGAAGCTTTCTTT.

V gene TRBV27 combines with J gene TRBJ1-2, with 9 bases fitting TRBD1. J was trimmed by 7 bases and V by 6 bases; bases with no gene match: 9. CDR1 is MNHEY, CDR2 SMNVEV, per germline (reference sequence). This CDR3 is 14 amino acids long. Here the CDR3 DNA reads TGTGCCAGCAGGCCTCCGGGACAGGGATCTGGCTACACCTTC. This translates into CASRPPGQGSGYTF.

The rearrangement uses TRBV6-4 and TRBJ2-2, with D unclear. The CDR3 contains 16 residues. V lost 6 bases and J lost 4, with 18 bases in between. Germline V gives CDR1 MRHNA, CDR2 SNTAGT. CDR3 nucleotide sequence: TGTGCCAGCAGCGAAGGACCGTGGCGGAGCACCGGGGAGCTGTTTTTT. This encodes CASSEGPWRSTGELFF.

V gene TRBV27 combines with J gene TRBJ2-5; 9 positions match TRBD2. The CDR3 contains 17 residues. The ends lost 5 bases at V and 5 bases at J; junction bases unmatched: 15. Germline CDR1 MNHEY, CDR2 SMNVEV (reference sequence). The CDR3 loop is CASSTLTAGGVRETQYF. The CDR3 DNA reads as TGTGCCAGCAGTACCTTAACGGCGGGGGGGGTTCGCGAGACCCAGTACTTC.

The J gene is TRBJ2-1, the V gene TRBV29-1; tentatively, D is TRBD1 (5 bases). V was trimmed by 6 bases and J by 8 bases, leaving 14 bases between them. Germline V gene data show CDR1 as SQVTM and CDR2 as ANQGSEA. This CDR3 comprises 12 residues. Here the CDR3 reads CSVIHRTDEQFF. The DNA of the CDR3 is TGCAGCGTGATCCACAGGACCGATGAGCAGTTCTTC.

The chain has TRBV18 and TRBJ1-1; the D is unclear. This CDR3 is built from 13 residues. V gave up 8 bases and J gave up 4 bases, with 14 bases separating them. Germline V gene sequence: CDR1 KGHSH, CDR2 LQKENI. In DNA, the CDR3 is TGTGCCAGCCTTCTGGCGGGGAGCACTGAAGCTTTCTTT. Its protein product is CASLLAGSTEAFF.